This passage covers 15 T cell receptor beta chains from one sample sequenced in a study of blood T cell repertoires in COVID-19. Measured with immunoSEQ multiplex PCR; TCRdb has only the in-frame clones, and not every one. Among 86,000 or so clones listed, about four fifths were seen once. Sequenced: peripheral blood. The receptors stem from a woman older than 75 with acute or convalescent COVID-19.

V is TRBV28 and J is TRBJ1-1; D unresolved. CDR3 length: 14 residues. Trimming pared 7 bases from V and 0 bases from J, leaving 12 bases between. Germline assignment: CDR1 MDHEN and CDR2 SYDVKM. The CDR3 bases are TGTGCCAGCACCTTAAGCCTTATGAACACTGAAGCTTTCTTT. This codes for CASTLSLMNTEAFF.

This clone has only one observation. The chain carries TRBV19 and TRBJ2-2, with 9 bases fitting TRBD1. Germline-derived CDR1 and CDR2 are LNHDA and SQIVND (reference sequence). The J segment lost 8 bases and the V segment lost 6 bases, leaving 7 bases of the junction unmatched. The CDR3 runs 14 residues. CDR3 in amino acids: CASRPTGGRGELFF. CDR3 DNA: TGTGCCAGTAGGCCCACAGGGGGCCGGGGGGAGCTGTTTTTT.

The V gene is TRBV19, the J gene TRBJ1-1, with TRBD1 as a possible D gene (6 bases). Deletions cut 7 bases from V and 3 bases from J, with 21 bases between. There are 16 residues in the CDR3. Germline lookup yields CDR1 LNHDA and CDR2 SQIVND (reference sequence). The CDR3 sequence is CASMSGNRVMDTEAFF. CDR3 sequence (DNA): TGTGCCAGTATGTCCGGTAACAGGGTCATGGACACTGAAGCTTTCTTT.

This chain links TRBV6-5 with TRBJ2-7; TRBD2 matches 9 bases. Germline loops: CDR1 MNHEY, CDR2 SVGAGI. V was clipped by 6 bases and J by 4 bases; unmatched bases: 10. The CDR3 sequence is 15 residues long. CDR3 DNA: TGTGCCAGCAGGGTGTTAGCGGGAGCACTATACGAGCAGTACTTC. Translating it yields CASRVLAGALYEQYF.

Details on this clone: Distinct nucleotide sequences in the sample also encode this CDR3. The V call is TRBV5-1, the J call TRBJ2-2; TRBD2 agrees at 9 bases. Germline loops: CDR1 SGHRS, CDR2 YFSETQ. The CDR3 extends over 15 amino acids. The V gene end was trimmed by 2 bases and the J gene end by 1 base; junction bases not matched to a gene: 0. This CDR3 is CASSLAGGNTGELFF. Here the CDR3 DNA reads TGCGCCAGCAGCTTAGCGGGAGGGAACACCGGGGAGCTGTTTTTT.

This clone is a singleton in its sample. The genes are TRBV6-6 and TRBJ2-7; 8 nucleotides line up with TRBD1. This CDR3 region has 14 residues. Germline V gives CDR1 MNHNY, CDR2 SVGAGI (reference sequence). J lost 7 bases, V lost 8 bases, and 13 bases had no gene match. CDR3 in DNA: TGTGCCAGCGCTGACAGGGGCGGAGGGTGGGAGCAGTACTTC. This encodes CASADRGGGWEQYF.

This rearrangement joins TRBV28 to TRBJ1-3, with 8 nucleotides matching TRBD1. J gave up 4 bases and V 5 bases, and 10 bases lay outside the gene matches. CDR3 length equals 16 residues. CDR1 and CDR2 from the germline V gene are MDHEN and SYDVKM. The CDR3 protein is CASSPSRAGGGNTIYF. The CDR3 DNA follows: TGTGCCAGCAGTCCCAGCCGTGCAGGGGGCGGAAACACCATATATTTT.

The V call is TRBV2, the J call TRBJ2-7; 10 nucleotides agree with TRBD2. Trimming took 5 bases from V and 2 from J; bases not matched to a gene: 3. Germline values: CDR1 SNHLY, CDR2 FYNNEI. The CDR3 extends over 14 amino acids. As DNA, the CDR3 is TGTGCCAGCAGTAGGACTAGCGGCACCTACGAGCAGTACTTC. Its protein product is CASSRTSGTYEQYF. Drawing the rest from reference TRBV2 and TRBJ2-7, the complete variable domain is EPEVTQTPSHQVTQMGQEVILRCVPISNHLYFYWYRQILGQKVEFLVSFYNNEISEKSEIFDDQFSVERPDGSNFTLKIRSTKLEDSAMYFCASSRTSGTYEQYFGPGTRLTVT.

V and J are TRBV6-5 and TRBJ1-5; 10 nucleotides match TRBD1. The CDR3 is 13 residues long. After removal of 7 bases from V and 5 bases from J, the junction contained 2 bases not matched to a gene. In germline, CDR1 is MNHEY, CDR2 SVGAGI. CDR3 loop: CASTGTGDQPQHF. CDR3 coding DNA: TGTGCCAGCACGGGGACAGGGGATCAGCCCCAGCATTTT.

V usage is TRBV27 and J usage is TRBJ2-7; D is uncertain. The ends were cut back, 2 bases at V and 3 bases at J, with 17 bases in the middle. The CDR3 sequence is 16 residues long. The germline gives CDR1 MNHEY, CDR2 SMNVEV (reference sequence). The CDR3 region is CASSLIGRMGHYEQYF. The CDR3 coding sequence is TGTGCCAGCAGTTTAATTGGCAGGATGGGCCACTACGAGCAGTACTTC.

This clone occurred once. The chain couples TRBV28 to TRBJ1-2, with D perhaps TRBD1 (6 bases). The CDR3 consists of 17 residues. From germline, CDR1 is MDHEN and CDR2 SYDVKM. V dropped 4 bases and J dropped 2 bases, with 20 bases sitting between them. The CDR3, as DNA: TGTGCCAGCAGTTCGGCGAACAGGGTTCCGATCAACTATGGCTACACCTTC. It codes for CASSSANRVPINYGYTF.

The chain links TRBV15 to TRBJ2-7, with D possibly TRBD1 on 5 matching bases. CDR1 is LNHNV, CDR2 YYDKDF, per germline (reference sequence). The CDR3 has 14 residues. V was trimmed by 5 bases and J by 0 bases, leaving 11 bases between them. CDR3 DNA sequence: TGTGCCACCAGCTGGGGCAGGGACTCCTACGAGCAGTACTTC. Protein: CATSWGRDSYEQYF. Full variable domain (rest looked up from reference TRBV15 and TRBJ2-7): DAMVIQNPRYQVTQFGKPVTLSCSQTLNHNVMYWYQQKSSQAPKLLFHYYDKDFNNEADTPDNFQSRRPNTSFCFLDIRSPGLGDTAMYLCATSWGRDSYEQYFGPGTRLTVT.

This sequence joins TRBV11-1 and TRBJ1-1; no reliable D call. V gave up 5 bases and J gave up 1 base, with 14 bases separating them. CDR3 length: 15 amino acids. The germline CDR1 and CDR2 sequences are SGHAT and FQDESV (reference sequence). CDR3 in DNA: TGTGCCAGCAGCGAATTGCAGGTTACGAACACTGAAGCTTTCTTT. This translates into CASSELQVTNTEAFF.

The rearrangement links TRBV7-2 to TRBJ1-2, with 8 bases matching TRBD1. J was trimmed by 2 bases and V by 4 bases; bases with no gene match: 12. This CDR3 has 17 amino acids. The germline gives CDR1 SGHTA, CDR2 FQGNSA. CDR3 sequence reads: CASSSQTGESGNYGYTF. The CDR3 DNA is TGTGCCAGCAGCTCTCAGACAGGGGAGTCGGGAAACTATGGCTACACCTTC.

The chain uses TRBV5-4 and TRBJ1-2; 9 bases map to TRBD1. The V and J ends lost 2 bases and 0 bases, in that order; junction bases with no gene match: 5. The CDR3 is 16 residues long. CDR1 is SGHNT and CDR2 is YYREEE in the germline V gene (reference sequence). CDR3 DNA: TGTGCCAGCAGCTTACCGGGACAGGGTTCTAACTATGGCTACACCTTC. This sequence encodes CASSLPGQGSNYGYTF.